This section outlines one T cell receptor (beta chain) sequence together with its context. Its target is unknown. Time point reported: week 47, end of study. Topical imiquimod was applied with each vaccine dose, which held 300 ug of mutant IDH1 20-mer peptide. The CDR3 consists of 14 residues. The germline V gene encodes CDR1 MNHEY and CDR2 SVGAGI. With V trimmed by 7 bases and J by 3 bases, 9 bases remained unmatched. The data belong to a study of a mutant IDH1 vaccine in newly diagnosed glioma. Measured with immunoSEQ multiplex PCR; TCRdb has only the in-frame clones, and not every one. The sample carries roughly 56,000 clones, 60% to 85% recorded once.

This receptor was identified in a woman aged 40 to 49 with glioma. Some clones in this sample may be carry-over from other donors' samples. The chain employs TRBV6-5 and TRBJ2-7, with 7 bases fitting TRBD2. The sample was PBMCs, taken from a glioma patient whose treatment included an IDH1 peptide vaccine. Here the CDR3 reads CASTRGGGDYEQYF. The CDR3 region has the DNA TGTGCCAGCACCCGCGGCGGGGGTGACTACGAGCAGTACTTC.